The present T cell receptor beta chain was sequenced within a study of tumor-infiltrating lymphocytes in oesophageal squamous cell carcinoma. MiXCR was run by TCRdb on the PCR reads, yielding one entry per CDR3 protein. The sample includes around 18,000 distinct CDR3 sequences, 35% to 45% seen only once; the top ten take around 28%. Germline CDR1 is SGHVS and CDR2 is FNYEAQ. The length of the CDR3 is 20 residues. V shed 5 bases and J 0 bases; nucleotides not matched to a gene: 12. The chain has TRBV7-6 and TRBJ2-1; 14 bases agree with TRBD2. The sample comprised esophageal tumor tissue. This clonotype was obtained from a male donor with esophageal squamous cell carcinoma. This CDR3 reads CASSGAPGLAGELSYNEQFF. The DNA of the CDR3 is TGTGCCAGCAGCGGGGCACCGGGACTAGCGGGAGAGCTCTCCTACAATGAGCAGTTCTTC.